This record covers a single TCR beta chain. Its antigen remains unidentified. The data are from a study of cytomegalovirus exposure and HLA in healthy donors. Study-level information: Most genotyped donors, around four fifths of 300 to 400, had Caucasian-associated genetic ancestry.

Amplification used 60 Vbeta primers and 13 Jbeta primers. Repertoires were generated with immunoSEQ multiplex PCR, while TCRdb's copy carries only in-frame clones and drops some. The data hold more than 70,000 clones, with roughly 67% observed a single time. Per the germline V gene, CDR1 is MNHEY and CDR2 is SVGAGI. Trimming cost V 4 bases and J 5 bases; bases outside gene matches: 3. The CDR3 runs 15 residues. Study-wide results and caveats: The presence/absence work took it that sequencing depth was about the same across donors. Diagnosis of cytomegalovirus status made by the classifier reportedly showed high specificity and sensitivity.

This receptor was identified in a man between 40 and 49 years old in good health and CMV-seropositive. The specimen sequenced was PBMCs. This rearrangement joins TRBV6-5 to TRBJ2-2; the match to TRBD2 covers 11 bases. The CDR3, as DNA: TGTGCCAGCAGTTTCGGGACTAGCGGAACCGGGGAGCTGTTTTTT. It specifies CASSFGTSGTGELFF.